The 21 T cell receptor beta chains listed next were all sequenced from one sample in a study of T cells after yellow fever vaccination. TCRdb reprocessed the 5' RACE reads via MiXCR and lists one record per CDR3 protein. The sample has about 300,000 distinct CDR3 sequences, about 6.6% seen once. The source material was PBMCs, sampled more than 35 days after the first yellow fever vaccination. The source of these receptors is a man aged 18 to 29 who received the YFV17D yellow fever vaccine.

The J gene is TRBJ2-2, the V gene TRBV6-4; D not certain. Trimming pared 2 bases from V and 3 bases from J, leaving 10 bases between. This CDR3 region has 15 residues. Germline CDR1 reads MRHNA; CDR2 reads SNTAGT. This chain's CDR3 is CASSDGVSDTGELFF. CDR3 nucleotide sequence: TGTGCCAGCAGTGACGGGGTATCGGACACCGGGGAGCTGTTTTTT.

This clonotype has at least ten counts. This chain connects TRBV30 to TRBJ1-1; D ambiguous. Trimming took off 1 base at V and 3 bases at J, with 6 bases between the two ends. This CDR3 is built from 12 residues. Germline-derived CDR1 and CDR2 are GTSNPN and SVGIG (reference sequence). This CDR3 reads CAWSDWYTEAFF. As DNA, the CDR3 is TGTGCCTGGAGTGATTGGTACACTGAAGCTTTCTTT.

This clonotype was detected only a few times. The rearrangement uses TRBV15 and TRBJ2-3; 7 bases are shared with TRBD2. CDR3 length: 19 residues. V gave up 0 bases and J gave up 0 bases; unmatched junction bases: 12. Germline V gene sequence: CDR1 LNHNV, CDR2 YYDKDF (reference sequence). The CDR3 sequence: CATSRDLGRGYPSTDTQYF. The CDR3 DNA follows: TGTGCCACCAGCAGAGACCTCGGGCGGGGGTACCCTAGCACAGATACGCAGTATTTT.

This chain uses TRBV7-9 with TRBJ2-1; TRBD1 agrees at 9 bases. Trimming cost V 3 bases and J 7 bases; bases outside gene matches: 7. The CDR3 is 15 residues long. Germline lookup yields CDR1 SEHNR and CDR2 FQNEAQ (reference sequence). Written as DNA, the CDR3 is TGTGCCAGCAGCTTTACAGGGGGCCCGGGGAATGAGCAGTTCTTC. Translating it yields CASSFTGGPGNEQFF.

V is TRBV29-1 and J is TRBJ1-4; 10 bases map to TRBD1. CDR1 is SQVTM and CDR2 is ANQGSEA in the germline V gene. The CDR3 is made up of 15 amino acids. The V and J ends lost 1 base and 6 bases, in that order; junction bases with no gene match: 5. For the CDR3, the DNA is TGCAGCGTTGAAGGACAGGGGGCAGGGGATGAAAAACTGTTTTTT. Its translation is CSVEGQGAGDEKLFF.

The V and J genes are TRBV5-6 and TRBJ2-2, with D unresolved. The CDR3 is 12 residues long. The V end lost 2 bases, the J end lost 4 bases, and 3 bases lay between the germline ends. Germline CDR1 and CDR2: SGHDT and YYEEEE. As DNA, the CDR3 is TGTGCCAGCAGCTTCCCCACCGGGGAGCTGTTTTTT. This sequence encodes CASSFPTGELFF.

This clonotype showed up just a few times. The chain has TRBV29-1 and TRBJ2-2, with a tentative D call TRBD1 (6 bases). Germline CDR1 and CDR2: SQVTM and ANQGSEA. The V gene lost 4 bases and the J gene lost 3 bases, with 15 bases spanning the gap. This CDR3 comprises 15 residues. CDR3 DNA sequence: TGCAGCGTTGTATGGGGGCAGACTCACACCGGGGAGCTGTTTTTT. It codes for CSVVWGQTHTGELFF.

CDR3 sequence reads: CASSPRAGRSYNEQFF. CDR3 nucleotide sequence: TGTGCCAGCAGCCCTAGGGCCGGCCGCTCCTACAATGAGCAGTTCTTC. The J gene is TRBJ2-1, the V gene TRBV7-9; D remains ambiguous. The length of the CDR3 is 16 residues. The germline V gene encodes CDR1 SEHNR and CDR2 FQNEAQ (reference sequence). The V and J ends lost 5 bases and 0 bases respectively, with 14 bases between them.

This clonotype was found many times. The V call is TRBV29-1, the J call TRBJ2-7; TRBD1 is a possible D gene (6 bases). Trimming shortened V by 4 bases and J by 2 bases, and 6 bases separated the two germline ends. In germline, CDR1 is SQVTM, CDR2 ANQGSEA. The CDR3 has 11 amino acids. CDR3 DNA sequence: TGCAGCGTTGGGGACACCTACGAGCAGTACGTC. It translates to CSVGDTYEQYV.

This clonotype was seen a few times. Written as DNA, the CDR3 is TGTGCCACCAGCAGAGATACGGGGCGCAATCAGCCCCAGCATTTT. This gives the protein CATSRDTGRNQPQHF. The chain couples TRBV15 to TRBJ1-5; possible D gene TRBD1, 5 bases. V dropped 0 bases and J dropped 2 bases, with 8 bases sitting between them. The V gene's germline CDR1 is LNHNV and CDR2 YYDKDF (reference sequence). The CDR3 length is 15 residues.

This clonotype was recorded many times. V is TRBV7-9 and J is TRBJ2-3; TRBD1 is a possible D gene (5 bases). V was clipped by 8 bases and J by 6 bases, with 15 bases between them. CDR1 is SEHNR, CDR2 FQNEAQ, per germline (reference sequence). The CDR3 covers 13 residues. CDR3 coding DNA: TGTGCCAGCTCCCAAAGGGGATCCGATACGCAGTATTTT. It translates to CASSQRGSDTQYF.

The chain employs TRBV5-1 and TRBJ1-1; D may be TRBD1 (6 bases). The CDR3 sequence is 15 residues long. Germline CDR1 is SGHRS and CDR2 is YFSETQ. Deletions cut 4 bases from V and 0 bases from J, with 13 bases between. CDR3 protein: CASSSGQLMNTEAFF. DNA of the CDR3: TGCGCCAGCAGCAGCGGACAGCTCATGAACACTGAAGCTTTCTTT.

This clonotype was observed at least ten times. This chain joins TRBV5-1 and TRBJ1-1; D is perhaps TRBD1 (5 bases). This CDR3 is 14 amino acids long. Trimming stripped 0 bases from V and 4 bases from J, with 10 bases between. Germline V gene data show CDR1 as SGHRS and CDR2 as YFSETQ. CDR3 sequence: CASSLAPGTTEAFF. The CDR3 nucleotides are TGCGCCAGCAGCTTGGCCCCAGGGACCACTGAAGCTTTCTTT.

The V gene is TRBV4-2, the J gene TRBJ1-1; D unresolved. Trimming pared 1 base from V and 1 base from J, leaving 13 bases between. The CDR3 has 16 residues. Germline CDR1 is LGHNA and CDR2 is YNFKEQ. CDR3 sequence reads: CASSQVSPDGNTEAFF. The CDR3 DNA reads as TGTGCCAGCAGCCAAGTCAGTCCAGACGGGAACACTGAAGCTTTCTTT.

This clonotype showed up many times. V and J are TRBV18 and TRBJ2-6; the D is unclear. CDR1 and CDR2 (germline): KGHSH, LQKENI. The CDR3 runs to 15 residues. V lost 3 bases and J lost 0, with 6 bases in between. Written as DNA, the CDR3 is TGTGCCAGCTCACCGCAGTACTCTGGGGCCAACGTCCTGACTTTC. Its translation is CASSPQYSGANVLTF.

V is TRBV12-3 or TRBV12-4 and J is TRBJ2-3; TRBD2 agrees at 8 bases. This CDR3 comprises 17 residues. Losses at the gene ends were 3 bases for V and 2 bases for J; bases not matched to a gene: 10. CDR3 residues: CASSLWASGPDTDTQYF. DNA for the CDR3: TGTGCCAGCAGTTTGTGGGCTAGCGGGCCGGACACAGATACGCAGTATTTT.

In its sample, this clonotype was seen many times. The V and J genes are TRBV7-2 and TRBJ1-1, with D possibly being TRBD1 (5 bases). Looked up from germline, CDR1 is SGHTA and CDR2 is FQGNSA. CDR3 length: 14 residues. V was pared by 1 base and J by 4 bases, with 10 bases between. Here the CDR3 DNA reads TGTGCCAGCAGCTTAGTAGGGGCGGGCACTGAAGCTTTCTTT. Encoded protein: CASSLVGAGTEAFF.

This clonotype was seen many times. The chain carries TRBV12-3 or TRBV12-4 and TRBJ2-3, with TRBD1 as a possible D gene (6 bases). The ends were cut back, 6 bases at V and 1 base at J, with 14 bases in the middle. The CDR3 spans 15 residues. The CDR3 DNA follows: TGTGCCAGCAGGTCTACAGGGTTGGGCACAGATACGCAGTATTTT. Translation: CASRSTGLGTDTQYF.

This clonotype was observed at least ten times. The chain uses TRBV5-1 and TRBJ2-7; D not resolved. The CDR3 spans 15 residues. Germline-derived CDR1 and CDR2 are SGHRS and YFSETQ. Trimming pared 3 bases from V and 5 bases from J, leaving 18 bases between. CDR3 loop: CASSYVSGPGNEQYV. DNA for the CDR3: TGCGCCAGCAGCTATGTATCCGGGCCTGGGAACGAGCAGTACGTC.

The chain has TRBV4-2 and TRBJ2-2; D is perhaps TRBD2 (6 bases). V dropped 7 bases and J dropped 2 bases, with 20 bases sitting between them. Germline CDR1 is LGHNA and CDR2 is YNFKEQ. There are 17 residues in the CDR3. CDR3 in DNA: TGTGCCAGCACCCTAAGCCCCGGGGGAGTCAACACCGGGGAGCTGTTTTTT. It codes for CASTLSPGGVNTGELFF.

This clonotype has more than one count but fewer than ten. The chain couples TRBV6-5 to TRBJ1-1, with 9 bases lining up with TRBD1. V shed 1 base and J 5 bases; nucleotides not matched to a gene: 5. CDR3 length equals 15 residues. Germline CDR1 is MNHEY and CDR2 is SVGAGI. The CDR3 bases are TGTGCCAGCAGTTACTTGGGACAGGGAGGGACTGAAGCTTTCTTT. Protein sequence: CASSYLGQGGTEAFF.